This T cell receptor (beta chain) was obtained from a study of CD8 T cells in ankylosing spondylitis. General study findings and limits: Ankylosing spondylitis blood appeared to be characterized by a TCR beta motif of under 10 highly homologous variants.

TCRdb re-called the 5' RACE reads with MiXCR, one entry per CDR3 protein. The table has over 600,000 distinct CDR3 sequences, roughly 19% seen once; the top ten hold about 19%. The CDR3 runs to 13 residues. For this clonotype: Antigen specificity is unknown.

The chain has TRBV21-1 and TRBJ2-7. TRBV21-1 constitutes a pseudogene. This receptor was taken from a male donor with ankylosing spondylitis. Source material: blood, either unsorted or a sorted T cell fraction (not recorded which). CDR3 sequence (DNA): TGTGCCAGCAGCAATCGGGTTGCGTCCGAGCAGTACTTC. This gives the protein CASSNRVASEQYF.